This T cell receptor beta chain was recovered during a study of T cell responses to AZD1222 COVID-19 vaccine. Study summary: Pooling covered second doses at about 4 or about 12 weeks. Whole-study findings and limits: Epitopes outside B.1.351 and B.1.1.7 mutated regions reportedly drew nearly half of spike TCRs. With dominance at 160-218 and 743-854, vaccine-associated CD4 TCRs spanned spike. Clonal diversity was possibly underestimated, and the donors were mostly white British, with more females.

Germline trimming cut 5 bases from V and 1 base from J; bases unmatched to any gene: 3. This CDR3 contains 16 residues. Germline values: CDR1 SGHTA, CDR2 FQGTGA. TCRdb's table, derived via immunoSEQ multiplex PCR, lists solely in-frame clones and lacks some. This table holds 150,000 or so clones, about 91% found once. As to this clone: The antigen is unknown.

The rearrangement uses TRBV7-3 and TRBJ2-1; 12 bases line up with TRBD2. This TCR was recovered from an adult in good health. Source: peripheral blood, taken on day 0 of AZD1222 vaccination. The CDR3 nucleotides are TGTGCCAGCAGCCCTAGCGGGGGGGTTTCCTACAATGAGCAGTTCTTC. Protein: CASSPSGGVSYNEQFF. Variable domain in full (rest from reference TRBV7-3 and TRBJ2-1): GAGVSQTPSNKVTEKGKYVELRCDPISGHTALYWYRQSLGQGPEFLIYFQGTGAADDSGLPNDRFFAVRPEGSVSTLKIQRTERGDSAVYLCASSPSGGVSYNEQFFGPGTRLTVL.